The 32 T cell receptor beta chains given below trace back to one sample, sequenced in a study of T cell clusters in autoimmune cytopenias. One tube held mixed TRB-A and TRB-B primer pools for touch-down PCR. TCRdb re-called the multiplex PCR reads and catalogs CDR3 proteins one per entry, DNA excluded. The table lists roughly 7,500 distinct CDR3 sequences. TRB was amplified from approximately 230 ng of peripheral blood genomic DNA per sample. Sequenced material: peripheral blood. These receptors were obtained from a human donor with an autoimmune cytopenia or autoimmune hepatitis (not recorded which).

This CDR3 is CASSLGQGIYTIYF. The chain links TRBV6-5 to TRBJ1-3; with no DNA, the TCRdb D assignment of TRBD1 cannot be verified. The CDR3 is 14 amino acids. The germline V gene encodes CDR1 MNHEY and CDR2 SVGAGI.

The chain couples TRBV11-2 to TRBJ2-7; the D call from TCRdb, TRBD1, cannot be confirmed without DNA. This CDR3 spans 15 amino acids. Germline CDR1 reads SGHAT; CDR2 reads FQNNGV. The CDR3 here is CASSLGRLQGREQYF.

This clonotype is medium-sized by frequency. This rearrangement joins TRBV5-4 to TRBJ2-5. CDR3 length: 12 residues. Germline V gene sequence: CDR1 SGHNT, CDR2 YYREEE (reference sequence). CDR3 sequence reads: CASSLDGETQYF.

The chain recombines TRBV7-2 with TRBJ2-5; TCRdb returns TRBD1, unconfirmable since there is no DNA. The CDR3 contains 14 residues. Per germline, CDR1 SGHTA and CDR2 FQGNSA. The CDR3 region is CASSLSGQGETQYF.

By frequency, this clonotype registers medium-sized. The chain combines TRBV19 with TRBJ1-5; there is no DNA to check the TCRdb D call of TRBD1. Germline V gives CDR1 LNHDA, CDR2 SQIVND (reference sequence). The CDR3 is 15 residues long. The CDR3 loop reads CASSRDRASNQPQHF.

This clonotype is identified as medium-sized (0.01 to 0.1%) from frequency. V usage is TRBV30 and J usage is TRBJ1-5; TCRdb's D gene call, TRBD1, goes unchecked for lack of DNA. This CDR3 contains 13 residues. The germline V gene has CDR1 GTSNPN and CDR2 SVGIG (reference sequence). CDR3 sequence: CAWSVGHSGPQHF.

Here the CDR3 reads CASSLLGTSGGPNTGELFF. The rearrangement links TRBV28 to TRBJ2-2; TCRdb lists TRBD2, though no DNA is available to test this call. The CDR3 consists of 19 residues. Germline CDR1 and CDR2: MDHEN and SYDVKM.

This clonotype is called medium-sized based on its frequency. The genes are TRBV6-5 and TRBJ1-2; no DNA is available, so the TRBD1 call from TCRdb remains unchecked. Germline assignment: CDR1 MNHEY and CDR2 SVGAGI. CDR3 size: 14 residues. This CDR3 is CASTKGAWGYGYTF.

J is TRBJ2-7 and V is TRBV4-2; the D call from TCRdb, TRBD1, cannot be confirmed without DNA. Germline CDR1 and CDR2: LGHNA and YNFKEQ. CDR3 length: 17 residues. CDR3 protein: CASSQAQGAGSYYEQYF.

This chain connects TRBV4-1 to TRBJ2-3. CDR1 and CDR2 from the germline V gene are MGHRA and YSYEKL. CDR3 length equals 12 residues. This CDR3 is CASSQGRTPEYF.

This clonotype is labeled medium-sized based on frequency. The chain uses TRBV15 and TRBJ2-3; TCRdb's D gene call, TRBD1, goes unchecked for lack of DNA. This CDR3 is built from 14 residues. The germline V gene encodes CDR1 LNHNV and CDR2 YYDKDF (reference sequence). The CDR3 spells CATSRGQFTDTQYF.

Here the CDR3 reads CASSPPLGTARKTEAFF. The chain has TRBV18 and TRBJ1-1; there is no DNA to check the TCRdb D call of TRBD1. The germline V gene has CDR1 KGHSH and CDR2 LQKENI. The CDR3 length is 17 residues.

The chain recombines TRBV11-2 with TRBJ2-5; no DNA is available, so the TRBD1 call from TCRdb remains unchecked. Germline assignment: CDR1 SGHAT and CDR2 FQNNGV. The CDR3 spans 13 residues. CDR3 loop: CASAPNRQETQYF.

According to its frequency, this clonotype is medium-sized. The CDR3 sequence is CASSIDPGQANSPLHF. The chain combines TRBV19 with TRBJ1-6; the TCRdb D gene call, TRBD1, has no DNA to confirm it. This CDR3 comprises 16 residues. Germline values: CDR1 LNHDA, CDR2 SQIVND (reference sequence).

By frequency, this clonotype registers medium-sized. The V gene is TRBV19, the J gene TRBJ2-1; the TCRdb call, TRBD2, lacks DNA for checking. CDR3 length equals 14 residues. Germline V gene lookup returns CDR1 LNHDA and CDR2 SQIVND (reference sequence). The CDR3 sequence is CASSIVGAGSEQFF.

J is TRBJ2-5 and V is TRBV27; TCRdb proposes TRBD2, but this gene call is untestable without DNA. CDR3 length equals 16 residues. The germline CDR1 and CDR2 sequences are MNHEY and SMNVEV (reference sequence). The CDR3 is CASSPWERGAQETQYF.

Frequency places this clonotype as medium-sized. The V call is TRBV18, the J call TRBJ1-3; the D gene TCRdb calls, TRBD1, cannot be checked with no DNA. CDR3 size: 16 residues. CDR1 and CDR2 from the germline V gene are KGHSH and LQKENI. Here the CDR3 reads CASSPPGGTSKNTIYF.

This chain uses TRBV14 with TRBJ2-1. There are 13 residues in the CDR3. Germline CDR1 and CDR2: SGHDN and FVKESK. This CDR3 reads CASSQNWLGQQFF.

The chain couples TRBV11-1 to TRBJ1-6; TCRdb proposes TRBD1, but this gene call is untestable without DNA. Germline CDR1 is SGHAT and CDR2 is FQDESV (reference sequence). The CDR3 has 14 residues. CDR3 protein: CASSLTGFDSPLHF.

The J gene is TRBJ1-2, the V gene TRBV10-3; TCRdb outputs TRBD1, but without DNA this stays unchecked. CDR1 is ENHRY, CDR2 SYGVKD, per germline. This CDR3 is 15 amino acids long. CDR3 sequence: CAISEGKGTPLGYTF.

The chain combines TRBV5-1 with TRBJ2-7. Germline CDR1 is SGHRS and CDR2 is YFSETQ. There are 14 residues in the CDR3. The chain's CDR3 is CASSLMVSSYEQYF.

The chain combines TRBV20-1 with TRBJ2-6. The germline CDR1 and CDR2 sequences are DFQATT and SNEGSKA (reference sequence). CDR3 length equals 11 residues. This chain's CDR3 is CSASGANVLTF.

The CDR3 loop is CASSSMGTVSYEQYF. The rearrangement uses TRBV5-6 and TRBJ2-7; TCRdb designates TRBD1, a call that cannot be tested without DNA. Germline CDR1 SGHDT, CDR2 YYEEEE. The CDR3 extends over 15 amino acids.

Considering frequency, this clonotype is medium-sized. The chain combines TRBV30 with TRBJ1-2; the TCRdb call, TRBD1, lacks DNA for checking. The germline V gene encodes CDR1 GTSNPN and CDR2 SVGIG (reference sequence). The CDR3 runs to 14 residues. The CDR3 region is CAWSVPGGSIGYTF.

According to its frequency, this clonotype is medium-sized. The chain couples TRBV6-5 to TRBJ1-3. The CDR3 runs 15 residues. CDR1 and CDR2 from the germline V gene are MNHEY and SVGAGI. CDR3: CASRVGGSSGNTIYF.

The chain is built from TRBV6-6 and TRBJ1-5; TCRdb calls TRBD1, which cannot be checked without DNA. The CDR3 is made up of 14 amino acids. CDR1 is MNHNY and CDR2 is SVGAGI in the germline V gene (reference sequence). CDR3: CASRRTGGNQPQHF.

J is TRBJ1-2 and V is TRBV7-9; TCRdb outputs TRBD1, but without DNA this stays unchecked. This CDR3 is 11 amino acids long. Germline V gives CDR1 SEHNR, CDR2 FQNEAQ (reference sequence). CDR3 region: CASSTGVGYTF. Using reference TRBV7-9 and TRBJ1-2 for the parts outside the CDR3, the full variable domain is DTGVSQNPRHKITKRGQNVTFRCDPISEHNRLYWYRQTLGQGPEFLTYFQNEAQLEKSRLLSDRFSAERPKGSFSTLEIQRTEQGDSAMYLCASSTGVGYTFGSGTRLTVV.

Considering frequency, this clonotype is medium-sized. V gene TRBV15 combines with J gene TRBJ1-2; TCRdb calls TRBD1, which cannot be checked without DNA. Looked up from germline, CDR1 is LNHNV and CDR2 is YYDKDF (reference sequence). This CDR3 is 15 amino acids long. CDR3 loop: CATSRDGRGHNGYTF.

Judged by frequency, this clonotype is medium-sized. V usage is TRBV19 and J usage is TRBJ2-3; TCRdb designates TRBD2, a call that cannot be tested without DNA. CDR3 size: 11 residues. CDR1 is LNHDA and CDR2 is SQIVND in the germline V gene (reference sequence). The CDR3 loop reads CASSRRDTQYF.

The rearrangement uses TRBV5-1 and TRBJ2-5; TCRdb proposes TRBD1, but this gene call is untestable without DNA. Germline V lookup: CDR1 SGHRS, CDR2 YFSETQ. The CDR3 runs 15 residues. CDR3 region: CASNTGQRGGETQYF.

The rearrangement links TRBV4-2 to TRBJ1-2; TCRdb names TRBD1, which stays unverified in the absence of DNA. This CDR3 comprises 13 residues. In germline, CDR1 is LGHNA, CDR2 YNFKEQ. The CDR3 sequence is CASSQDPRDGYTF.

The V call is TRBV28, the J call TRBJ1-2; TCRdb's assignment of TRBD1 cannot be checked, as there is no DNA. The CDR3 spans 14 residues. CDR1 and CDR2 from the germline V gene are MDHEN and SYDVKM. CDR3 region: CASRVQQGFYGYTF.